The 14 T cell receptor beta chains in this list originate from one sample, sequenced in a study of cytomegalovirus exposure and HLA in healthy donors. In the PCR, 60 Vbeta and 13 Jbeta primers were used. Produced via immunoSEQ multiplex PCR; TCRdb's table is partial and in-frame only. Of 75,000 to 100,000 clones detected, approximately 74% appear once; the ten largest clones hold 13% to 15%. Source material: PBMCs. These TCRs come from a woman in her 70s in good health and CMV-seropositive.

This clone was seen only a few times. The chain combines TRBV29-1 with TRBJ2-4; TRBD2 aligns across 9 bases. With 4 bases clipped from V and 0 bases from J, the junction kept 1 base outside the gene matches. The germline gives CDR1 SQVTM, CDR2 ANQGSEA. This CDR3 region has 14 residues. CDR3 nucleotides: TGCAGCGTTGGAGCGGGGGGAGCCAAAAACATTCAGTACTTC. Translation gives CSVGAGGAKNIQYF. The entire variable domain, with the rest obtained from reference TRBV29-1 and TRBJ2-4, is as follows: SAVISQKPSRDICQRGTSLTIQCQVDSQVTMMFWYRQQPGQSLTLIATANQGSEATYESGFVIDKFPISRPNLTFSTLTVSNMSPEDSSIYLCSVGAGGAKNIQYFGAGTRLSVL.

Here the CDR3 DNA reads TGTGCCAGCAGTTCATGGACAGCAACTAATGAAAAACTGTTTTTT. Its protein product is CASSSWTATNEKLFF. The V gene is TRBV28, the J gene TRBJ1-4; weak D call: TRBD1 (6 bases). CDR3 size: 15 residues. CDR1 is MDHEN, CDR2 SYDVKM, per germline. V lost 4 bases to trimming and J lost 0 bases, with 9 bases between them.

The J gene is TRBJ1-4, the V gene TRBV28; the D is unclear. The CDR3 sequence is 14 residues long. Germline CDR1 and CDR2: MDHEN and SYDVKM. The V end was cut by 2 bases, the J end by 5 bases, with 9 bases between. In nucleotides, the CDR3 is TGTGCCAGCAGTTTACCACAGATGAATGAAAAACTGTTTTTT. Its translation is CASSLPQMNEKLFF.

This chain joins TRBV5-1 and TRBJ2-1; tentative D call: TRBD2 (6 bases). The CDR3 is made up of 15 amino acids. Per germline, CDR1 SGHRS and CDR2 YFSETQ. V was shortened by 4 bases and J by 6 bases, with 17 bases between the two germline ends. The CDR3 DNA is TGCGCCAGCAGCCCCGGACTAAGAGGAATCAATGAGCAGTTCTTC. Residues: CASSPGLRGINEQFF.

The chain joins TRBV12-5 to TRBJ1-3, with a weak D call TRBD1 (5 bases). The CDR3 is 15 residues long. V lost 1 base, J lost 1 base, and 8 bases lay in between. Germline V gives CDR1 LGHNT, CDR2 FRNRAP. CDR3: CASGLDGGSGNTIYF. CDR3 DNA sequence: TGTGCTAGTGGTTTGGACGGGGGGTCTGGAAACACCATATATTTT. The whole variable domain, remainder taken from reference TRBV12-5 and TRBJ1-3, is DARVTQTPRHKVTEMGQEVTMRCQPILGHNTVFWYRQTMMQGLELLAYFRNRAPLDDSGMPKDRFSAEMPDATLATLKIQPSEPRDSAVYFCASGLDGGSGNTIYFGEGSWLTVV.

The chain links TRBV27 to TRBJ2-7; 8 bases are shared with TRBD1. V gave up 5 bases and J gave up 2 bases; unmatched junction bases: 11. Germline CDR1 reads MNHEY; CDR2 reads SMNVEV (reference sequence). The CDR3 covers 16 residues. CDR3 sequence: CASSPRQGPAPYEQYF. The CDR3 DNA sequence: TGTGCCAGCAGTCCTCGACAGGGGCCGGCCCCCTACGAGCAGTACTTC.

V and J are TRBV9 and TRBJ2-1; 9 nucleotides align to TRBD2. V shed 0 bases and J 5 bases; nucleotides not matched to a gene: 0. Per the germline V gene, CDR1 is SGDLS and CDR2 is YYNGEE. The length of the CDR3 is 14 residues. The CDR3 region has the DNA TGTGCCAGCAGCGTAGGCGGGAGGGACAATGAGCAGTTCTTC. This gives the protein CASSVGGRDNEQFF.

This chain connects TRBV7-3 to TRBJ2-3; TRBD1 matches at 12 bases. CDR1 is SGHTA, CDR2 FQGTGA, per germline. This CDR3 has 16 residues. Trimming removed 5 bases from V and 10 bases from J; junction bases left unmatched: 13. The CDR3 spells CASSHPGDRGRVAQYF. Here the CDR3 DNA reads TGTGCCAGCAGCCACCCCGGGGACAGGGGGCGGGTTGCGCAGTATTTT.

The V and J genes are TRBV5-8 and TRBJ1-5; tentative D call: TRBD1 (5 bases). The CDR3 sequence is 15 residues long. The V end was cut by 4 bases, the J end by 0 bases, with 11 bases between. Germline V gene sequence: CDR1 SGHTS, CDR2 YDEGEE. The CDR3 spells CASSHGQHSNQPQHF. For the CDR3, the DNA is TGTGCCAGCAGCCACGGACAACATAGCAATCAGCCCCAGCATTTT.

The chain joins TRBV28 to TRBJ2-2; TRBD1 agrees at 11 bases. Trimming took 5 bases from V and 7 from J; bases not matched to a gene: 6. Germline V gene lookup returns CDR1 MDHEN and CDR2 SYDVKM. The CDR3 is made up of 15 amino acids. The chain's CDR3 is CASSPSGQGVGELFF. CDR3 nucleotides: TGTGCCAGCAGTCCTTCGGGACAGGGGGTCGGGGAGCTGTTTTTT.

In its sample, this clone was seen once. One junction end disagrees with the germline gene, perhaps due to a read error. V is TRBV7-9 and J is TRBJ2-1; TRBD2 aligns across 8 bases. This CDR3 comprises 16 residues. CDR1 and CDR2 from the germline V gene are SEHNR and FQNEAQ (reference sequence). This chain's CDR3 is CASTLAGRHTYNEQFF. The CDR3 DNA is TGTGCCAGCACCTTAGCGGGGAGGCATACCTACAATGAGCAGTTCTTC.

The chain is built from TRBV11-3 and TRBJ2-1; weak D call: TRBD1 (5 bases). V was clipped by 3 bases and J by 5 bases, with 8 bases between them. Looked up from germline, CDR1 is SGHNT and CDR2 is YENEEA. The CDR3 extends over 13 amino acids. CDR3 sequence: CASSFIQDNEQFF. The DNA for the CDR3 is TGTGCCAGCAGCTTTATACAGGACAATGAGCAGTTCTTC.

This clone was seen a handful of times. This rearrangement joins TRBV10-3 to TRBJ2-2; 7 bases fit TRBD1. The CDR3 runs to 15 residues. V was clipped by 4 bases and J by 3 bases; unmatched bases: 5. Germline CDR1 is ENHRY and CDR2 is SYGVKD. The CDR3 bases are TGTGCCATCAGTGCGGACAGGACTTACACCGGGGAGCTGTTTTTT. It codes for CAISADRTYTGELFF.

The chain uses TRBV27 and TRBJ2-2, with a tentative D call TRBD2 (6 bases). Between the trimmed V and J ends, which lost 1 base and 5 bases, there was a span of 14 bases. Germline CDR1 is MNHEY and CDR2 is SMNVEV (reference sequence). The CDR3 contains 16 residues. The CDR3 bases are TGTGCCAGCAGTTTATTGGGCGGGATTGGGACCGGGGAGCTGTTTTTT. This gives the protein CASSLLGGIGTGELFF.